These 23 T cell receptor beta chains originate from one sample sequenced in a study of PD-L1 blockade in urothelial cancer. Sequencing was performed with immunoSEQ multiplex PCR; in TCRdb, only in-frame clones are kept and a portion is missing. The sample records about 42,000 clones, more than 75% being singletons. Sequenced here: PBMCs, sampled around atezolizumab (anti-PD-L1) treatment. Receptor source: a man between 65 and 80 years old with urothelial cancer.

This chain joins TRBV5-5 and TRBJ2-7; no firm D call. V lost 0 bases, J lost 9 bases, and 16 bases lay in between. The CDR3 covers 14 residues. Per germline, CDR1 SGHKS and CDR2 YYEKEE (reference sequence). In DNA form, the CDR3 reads TGTGCCAGCAGCTTGGAGAGTACGACCCCGGGGCAGTACTTC. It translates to CASSLESTTPGQYF.

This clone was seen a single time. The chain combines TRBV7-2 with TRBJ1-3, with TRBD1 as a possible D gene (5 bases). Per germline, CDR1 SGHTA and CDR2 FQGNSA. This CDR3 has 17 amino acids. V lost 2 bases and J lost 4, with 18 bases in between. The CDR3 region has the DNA TGTGCCAGCAGCTTAACGTCTGGAGTGCGGGGCGGAAACACCATATATTTT. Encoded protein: CASSLTSGVRGGNTIYF.

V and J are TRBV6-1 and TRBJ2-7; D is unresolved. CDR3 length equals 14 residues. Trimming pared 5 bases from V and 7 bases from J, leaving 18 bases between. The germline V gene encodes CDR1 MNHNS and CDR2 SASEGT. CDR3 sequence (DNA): TGTGCCAGCAGTCCTTTAATGACTGTTAAGGAGCAGTACTTC. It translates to CASSPLMTVKEQYF.

CDR3 amino acids: CSVGGIGSALDTGELFF. DNA for the CDR3: TGCAGCGTTGGGGGCATCGGCTCTGCATTGGACACCGGGGAGCTGTTTTTT. This chain uses TRBV29-1 with TRBJ2-2, with a tentative D call TRBD1 (5 bases). Germline V CDR1 and CDR2: SQVTM, ANQGSEA. V gave up 4 bases and J gave up 3 bases, with 21 bases separating them. There are 17 residues in the CDR3.

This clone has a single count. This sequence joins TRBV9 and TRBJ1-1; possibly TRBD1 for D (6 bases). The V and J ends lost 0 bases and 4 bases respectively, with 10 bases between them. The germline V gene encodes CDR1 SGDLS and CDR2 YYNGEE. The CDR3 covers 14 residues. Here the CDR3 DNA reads TGTGCCAGCAGCGTAGAAGGGGGGGCCACTGAAGCTTTCTTT. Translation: CASSVEGGATEAFF.

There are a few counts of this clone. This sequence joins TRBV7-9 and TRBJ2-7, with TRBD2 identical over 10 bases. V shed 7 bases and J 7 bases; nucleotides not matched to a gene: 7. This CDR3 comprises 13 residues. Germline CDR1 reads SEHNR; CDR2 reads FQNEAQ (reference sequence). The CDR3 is CASTLAGAREQYF. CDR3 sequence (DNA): TGTGCCAGCACCCTAGCGGGAGCACGGGAGCAGTACTTC.

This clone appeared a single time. DNA for the CDR3: TGCAGCGTTGAAGACAGCGCGGGGGGATACAATGAGCAGTTCTTC. It specifies CSVEDSAGGYNEQFF. The chain uses TRBV29-1 and TRBJ2-1, with TRBD2 matching over 8 bases. The length of the CDR3 is 15 residues. V was pared by 0 bases and J by 4 bases, with 5 bases of the junction left unmatched. Per germline, CDR1 SQVTM and CDR2 ANQGSEA.

The CDR3 sequence is CASSPNFDREGQPQHF. As DNA, the CDR3 is TGTGCCAGCAGCCCAAACTTCGACAGGGAAGGGCAGCCCCAGCATTTT. The genes are TRBV7-2 and TRBJ1-5; 7 positions match TRBD1. Looked up from germline, CDR1 is SGHTA and CDR2 is FQGNSA. With V trimmed by 5 bases and J by 7 bases, 14 bases remained unmatched. The CDR3 is 16 residues long.

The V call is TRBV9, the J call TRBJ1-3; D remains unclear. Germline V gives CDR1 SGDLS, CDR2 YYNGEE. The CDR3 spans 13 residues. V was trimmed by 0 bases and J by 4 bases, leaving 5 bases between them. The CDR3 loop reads CASSVGIGNTIYF. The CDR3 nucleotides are TGTGCCAGCAGCGTAGGTATCGGAAACACCATATATTTT. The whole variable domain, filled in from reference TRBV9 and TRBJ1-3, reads DSGVTQTPKHLITATGQRVTLRCSPRSGDLSVYWYQQSLDQGLQFLIQYYNGEERAKGNILERFSAQQFPDLHSELNLSSLELGDSALYFCASSVGIGNTIYFGEGSWLTVV.

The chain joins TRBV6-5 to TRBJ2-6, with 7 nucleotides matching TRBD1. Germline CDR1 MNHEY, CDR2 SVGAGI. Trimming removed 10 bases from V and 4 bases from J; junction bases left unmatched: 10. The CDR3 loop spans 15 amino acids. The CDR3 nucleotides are TGTGCCATTAAAAGGGGGCGTGAGGGGGCCAACGTCCTGACTTTC. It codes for CAIKRGREGANVLTF.

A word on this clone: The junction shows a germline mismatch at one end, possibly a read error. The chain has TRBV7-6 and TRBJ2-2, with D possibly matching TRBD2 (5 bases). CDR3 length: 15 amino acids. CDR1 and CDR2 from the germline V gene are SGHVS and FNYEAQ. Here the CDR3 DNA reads TGTGCCAGCAGCCTAGCTCCCGCGAACACCGGGGAGCTGTTTTTT. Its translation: CASSLAPANTGELFF. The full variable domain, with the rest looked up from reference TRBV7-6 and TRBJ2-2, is GAGVSQSPRYKVTKRGQDVALRCDPISGHVSLYWYRQALGQGPEFLTYFNYEAQQDKSGLPNDRFSAERPEGSISTLTIQRTEQRDSAMYRCASSLAPANTGELFFGEGSRLTVL.

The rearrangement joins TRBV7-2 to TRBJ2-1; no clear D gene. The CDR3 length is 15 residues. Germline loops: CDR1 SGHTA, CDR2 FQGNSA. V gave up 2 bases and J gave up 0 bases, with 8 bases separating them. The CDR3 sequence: CASSLYSSSYNEQFF. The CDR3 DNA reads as TGTGCCAGCAGCTTATATAGTAGCTCCTACAATGAGCAGTTCTTC.

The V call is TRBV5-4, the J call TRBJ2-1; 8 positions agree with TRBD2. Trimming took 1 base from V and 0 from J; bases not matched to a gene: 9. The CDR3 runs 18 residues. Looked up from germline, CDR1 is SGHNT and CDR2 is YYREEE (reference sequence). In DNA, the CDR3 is TGTGCCAGCAGCTTGCCCAGCGGGAGAGCTCGCTCCTACAATGAGCAGTTCTTC. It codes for CASSLPSGRARSYNEQFF.

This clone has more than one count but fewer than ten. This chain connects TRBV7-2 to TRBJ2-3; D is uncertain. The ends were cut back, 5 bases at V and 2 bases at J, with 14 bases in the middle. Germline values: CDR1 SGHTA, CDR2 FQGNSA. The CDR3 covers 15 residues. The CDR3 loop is CASSPPTTNTDTQYF. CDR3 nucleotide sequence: TGTGCCAGCAGCCCACCTACCACGAACACAGATACGCAGTATTTT. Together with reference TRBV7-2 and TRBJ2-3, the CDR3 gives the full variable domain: GAGVSQSPSNKVTEKGKDVELRCDPISGHTALYWYRQSLGQGLEFLIYFQGNSAPDKSGLPSDRFSAERTGGSVSTLTIQRTQQEDSAVYLCASSPPTTNTDTQYFGPGTRLTVL.

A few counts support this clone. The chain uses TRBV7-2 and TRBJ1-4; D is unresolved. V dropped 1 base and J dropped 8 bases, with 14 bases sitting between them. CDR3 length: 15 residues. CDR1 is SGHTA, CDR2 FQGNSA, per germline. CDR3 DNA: TGTGCCAGCAGCTTAGTCGAGGGAGATCACGAAAAACTGTTTTTT. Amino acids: CASSLVEGDHEKLFF. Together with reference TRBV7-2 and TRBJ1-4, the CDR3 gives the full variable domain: GAGVSQSPSNKVTEKGKDVELRCDPISGHTALYWYRQSLGQGLEFLIYFQGNSAPDKSGLPSDRFSAERTGGSVSTLTIQRTQQEDSAVYLCASSLVEGDHEKLFFGSGTQLSVL.

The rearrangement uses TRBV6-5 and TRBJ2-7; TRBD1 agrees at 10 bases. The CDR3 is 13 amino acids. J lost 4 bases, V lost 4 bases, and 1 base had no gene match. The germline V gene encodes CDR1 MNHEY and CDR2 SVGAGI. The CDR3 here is CASSLDRGYEQYF. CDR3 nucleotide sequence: TGTGCCAGCAGTTTGGACAGGGGGTACGAGCAGTACTTC.

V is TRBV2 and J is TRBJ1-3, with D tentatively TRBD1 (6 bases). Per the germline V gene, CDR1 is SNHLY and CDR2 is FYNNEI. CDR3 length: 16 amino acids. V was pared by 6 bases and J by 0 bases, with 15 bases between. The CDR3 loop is CASSRDTVTSGNTIYF. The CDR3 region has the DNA TGTGCCAGCAGCCGGGACACTGTAACCTCTGGAAACACCATATATTTT.

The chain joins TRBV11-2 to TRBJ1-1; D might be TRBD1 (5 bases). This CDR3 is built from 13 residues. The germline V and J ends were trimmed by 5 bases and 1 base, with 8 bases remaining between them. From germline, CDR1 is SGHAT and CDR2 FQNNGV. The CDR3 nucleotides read TGTGCCAGCAGCCCCACAGGGAACACTGAAGCTTTCTTT. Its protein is CASSPTGNTEAFF.

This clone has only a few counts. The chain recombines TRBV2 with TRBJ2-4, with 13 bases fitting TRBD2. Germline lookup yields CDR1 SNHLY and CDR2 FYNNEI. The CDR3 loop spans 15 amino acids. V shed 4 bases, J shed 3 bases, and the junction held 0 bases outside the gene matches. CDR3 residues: CASSGTSGGKNIQYF. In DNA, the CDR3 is TGTGCCAGCAGTGGGACTAGCGGGGGCAAAAACATTCAGTACTTC.

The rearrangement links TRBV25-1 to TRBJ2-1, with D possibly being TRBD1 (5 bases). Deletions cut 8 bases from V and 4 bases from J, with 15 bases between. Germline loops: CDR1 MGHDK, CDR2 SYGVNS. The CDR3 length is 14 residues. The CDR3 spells CASLSRGPYNEQFF. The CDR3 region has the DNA TGTGCCAGCCTCTCAAGGGGCCCTTACAATGAGCAGTTCTTC. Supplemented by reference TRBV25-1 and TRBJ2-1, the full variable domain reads EADIYQTPRYLVIGTGKKITLECSQTMGHDKMYWYQQDPGMELHLIHYSYGVNSTEKGDLSSESTVSRIRTEHFPLTLESARPSHTSQYLCASLSRGPYNEQFFGPGTRLTVL.

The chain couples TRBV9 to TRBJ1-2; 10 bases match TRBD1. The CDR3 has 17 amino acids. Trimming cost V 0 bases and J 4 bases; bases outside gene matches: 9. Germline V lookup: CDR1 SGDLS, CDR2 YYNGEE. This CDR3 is CASSVGVGTGARYGYTF. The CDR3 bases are TGTGCCAGCAGCGTAGGAGTCGGGACAGGGGCCCGCTATGGCTACACCTTC.

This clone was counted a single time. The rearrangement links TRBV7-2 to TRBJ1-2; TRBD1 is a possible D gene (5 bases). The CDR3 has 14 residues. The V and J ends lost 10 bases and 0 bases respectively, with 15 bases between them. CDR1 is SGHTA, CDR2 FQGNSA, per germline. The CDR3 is CATAFQGTNYGYTF. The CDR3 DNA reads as TGTGCCACCGCGTTCCAGGGTACTAACTATGGCTACACCTTC.

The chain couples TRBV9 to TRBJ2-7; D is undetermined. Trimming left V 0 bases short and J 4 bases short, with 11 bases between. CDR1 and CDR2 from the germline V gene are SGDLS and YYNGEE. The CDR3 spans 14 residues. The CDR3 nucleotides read TGTGCCAGCAGCGTAGCTGGAGCAGATTACGAGCAGTACTTC. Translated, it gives CASSVAGADYEQYF. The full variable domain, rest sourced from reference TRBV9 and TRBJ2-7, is DSGVTQTPKHLITATGQRVTLRCSPRSGDLSVYWYQQSLDQGLQFLIQYYNGEERAKGNILERFSAQQFPDLHSELNLSSLELGDSALYFCASSVAGADYEQYFGPGTRLTVT.